Listed here are 21 T cell receptor beta chains from one sample, sequenced in a study of T cells expressing NK-cell markers. TCRdb reprocessed the 5' RACE reads, keeping one entry per CDR3 protein, no DNA. In all, the sample yields under 500,000 distinct CDR3 sequences. Sequencing input: blood T cells: a sorted CD56 or NKG2C T cell subset, CD4+ or CD8+ T cells, or bulk PBMC T cells (not recorded which). These receptors all stem from a woman aged 18 to 75 in good health.

The chain recombines TRBV3-1 with TRBJ2-7; TCRdb's D call, TRBD2, is unchecked because there is no DNA. In germline, CDR1 is LGHDT, CDR2 YNNKEL (reference sequence). The CDR3 length is 15 residues. This chain's CDR3 is CASSQGLAGIYEQYF.

The chain is built from TRBV4-1 and TRBJ2-3; TCRdb selects TRBD1, and the lack of DNA leaves this call unchecked. This CDR3 contains 15 residues. Germline CDR1 reads MGHRA; CDR2 reads YSYEKL. The CDR3: CASNRHRGSTDTQYF.

The J gene is TRBJ2-1, the V gene TRBV12-3 or TRBV12-4; TCRdb selects TRBD1, and the lack of DNA leaves this call unchecked. This CDR3 region has 15 residues. Here the CDR3 reads CASSSGTGIYNEQFF.

This rearrangement joins TRBV7-2 to TRBJ1-5; the TCRdb D gene call, TRBD1, has no DNA to confirm it. The V gene's germline CDR1 is SGHTA and CDR2 FQGNSA. CDR3 length: 15 amino acids. CDR3 sequence: CASSLAGTSNQPQHF.

The J gene is TRBJ2-3, the V gene TRBV11-2; TCRdb lists TRBD1, though no DNA is available to test this call. CDR3 size: 16 residues. The germline V gene encodes CDR1 SGHAT and CDR2 FQNNGV. CDR3: CASSRRGTGGSDTQYF.

The V call is TRBV28, the J call TRBJ2-5. CDR3 size: 14 residues. CDR1 MDHEN and CDR2 SYDVKM come from the germline V gene. CDR3 residues: CASRGRLGQETQYF. Based on the CDR3 plus reference TRBV28 and TRBJ2-5, the full variable domain is DVKVTQSSRYLVKRTGEKVFLECVQDMDHENMFWYRQDPGLGLRLIYFSYDVKMKEKGDIPEGYSVSREKKERFSLILESASTNQTSMYLCASRGRLGQETQYFGPGTRLLVL.

This chain links TRBV19 with TRBJ2-1; the D gene TCRdb calls, TRBD1, cannot be checked with no DNA. Looked up from germline, CDR1 is LNHDA and CDR2 is SQIVND (reference sequence). This CDR3 has 18 amino acids. This CDR3 is CASSMEVGGGAPYNEQFF. Drawing the rest from reference TRBV19 and TRBJ2-1, the complete variable domain is DGGITQSPKYLFRKEGQNVTLSCEQNLNHDAMYWYRQDPGQGLRLIYYSQIVNDFQKGDIAEGYSVSREKKESFPLTVTSAQKNPTAFYLCASSMEVGGGAPYNEQFFGPGTRLTVL.

The CDR3 spells CASSLWGLARRQETQYF. The chain joins TRBV27 to TRBJ2-5; TCRdb's D call of TRBD2 is untestable without DNA. CDR1 MNHEY and CDR2 SMNVEV come from the germline V gene (reference sequence). The CDR3 covers 17 residues.

V is TRBV5-1 and J is TRBJ1-2; TCRdb gives TRBD1 as the D gene, but with no DNA this cannot be confirmed. The CDR3 is made up of 13 amino acids. Germline CDR1 is SGHRS and CDR2 is YFSETQ. The CDR3 loop reads CASSGGGVYGYTF.

V usage is TRBV14 and J usage is TRBJ1-1; TCRdb picks TRBD1, but there is no DNA to check that call. CDR3 length: 13 residues. Germline V lookup: CDR1 SGHDN, CDR2 FVKESK. CDR3 in amino acids: CASSPLLRGEAFF.

The V call is TRBV29-1, the J call TRBJ2-1; lacking DNA, the TRBD1 call made by TCRdb goes unchecked. Germline V gene data show CDR1 as SQVTM and CDR2 as ANQGSEA. This CDR3 has 12 residues. The chain's CDR3 is CSGGTGSNEQFF.

The CDR3 loop reads CASAGQGNYGYTF. This sequence joins TRBV6-2 or TRBV6-3 and TRBJ1-2; TCRdb reports TRBD1, a call that lacks DNA to check it against. This CDR3 is 13 amino acids long. In germline, CDR1 is MNHEY, CDR2 SVGEGT.

The chain carries TRBV20-1 and TRBJ2-3; TCRdb calls TRBD1, which cannot be checked without DNA. This CDR3 spans 17 amino acids. Germline V gene lookup returns CDR1 DFQATT and CDR2 SNEGSKA (reference sequence). CDR3: CSARDRDRGRTTDTQYF.

This chain links TRBV10-3 with TRBJ2-3. The germline V gene has CDR1 ENHRY and CDR2 SYGVKD. This CDR3 contains 11 residues. CDR3 residues: CAIKNTDTQYF.

This rearrangement joins TRBV12-3 or TRBV12-4 to TRBJ2-5; checking the TCRdb D call of TRBD1 is not possible without DNA. The CDR3 is 16 amino acids. The CDR3 sequence is CASTPFGQLGQETQYF.

This sequence joins TRBV6-1 and TRBJ2-1; TCRdb's assignment of TRBD2 cannot be checked, as there is no DNA. Germline loops: CDR1 MNHNS, CDR2 SASEGT. The CDR3 loop spans 17 amino acids. CDR3 protein: CASRRSNVAGRHNEQFF.

This chain connects TRBV7-2 to TRBJ2-2; TCRdb's assignment of TRBD1 cannot be checked, as there is no DNA. Germline CDR1 SGHTA, CDR2 FQGNSA. This CDR3 comprises 14 residues. CDR3 loop: CASSSMRGVGELFF.

The rearrangement uses TRBV12-3 or TRBV12-4 and TRBJ2-7; TCRdb outputs TRBD2, but without DNA this stays unchecked. The CDR3 totals 20 residues. The CDR3 here is CASSPRTSGSIEGHSYEQYF.

This chain uses TRBV6-1 with TRBJ2-1; as DNA is missing, the TRBD1 call by TCRdb cannot be tested. This CDR3 is built from 15 residues. Germline loops: CDR1 MNHNS, CDR2 SASEGT. The CDR3 region is CASSRGQGLGNEQFF.

The CDR3 spells CSVGARDSSYF. V and J are TRBV29-1 and TRBJ2-7; absent DNA, TCRdb's TRBD2 call cannot be checked. CDR1 is SQVTM, CDR2 ANQGSEA, per germline. The CDR3 is made up of 11 amino acids.

The rearrangement links TRBV29-1 to TRBJ1-2. This CDR3 spans 14 amino acids. From germline, CDR1 is SQVTM and CDR2 ANQGSEA. This CDR3 is CSCDVASDNYGYTF.